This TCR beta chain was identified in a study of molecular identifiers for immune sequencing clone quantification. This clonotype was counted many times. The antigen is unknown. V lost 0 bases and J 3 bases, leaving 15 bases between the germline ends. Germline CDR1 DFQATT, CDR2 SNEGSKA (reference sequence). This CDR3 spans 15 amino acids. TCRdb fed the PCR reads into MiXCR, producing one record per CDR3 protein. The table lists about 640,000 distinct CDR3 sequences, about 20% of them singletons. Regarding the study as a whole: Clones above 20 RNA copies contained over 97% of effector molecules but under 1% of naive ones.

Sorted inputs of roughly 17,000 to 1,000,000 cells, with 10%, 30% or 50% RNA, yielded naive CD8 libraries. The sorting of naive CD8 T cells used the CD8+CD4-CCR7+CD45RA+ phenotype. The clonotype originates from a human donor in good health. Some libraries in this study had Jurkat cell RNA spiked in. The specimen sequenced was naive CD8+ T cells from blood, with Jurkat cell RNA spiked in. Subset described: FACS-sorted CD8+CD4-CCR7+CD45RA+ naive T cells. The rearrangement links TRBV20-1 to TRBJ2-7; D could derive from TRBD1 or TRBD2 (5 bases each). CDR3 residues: CSAREIRDRNYEQYF. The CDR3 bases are TGCAGTGCTAGAGAGATCCGGGACCGAAACTACGAGCAGTACTTC.